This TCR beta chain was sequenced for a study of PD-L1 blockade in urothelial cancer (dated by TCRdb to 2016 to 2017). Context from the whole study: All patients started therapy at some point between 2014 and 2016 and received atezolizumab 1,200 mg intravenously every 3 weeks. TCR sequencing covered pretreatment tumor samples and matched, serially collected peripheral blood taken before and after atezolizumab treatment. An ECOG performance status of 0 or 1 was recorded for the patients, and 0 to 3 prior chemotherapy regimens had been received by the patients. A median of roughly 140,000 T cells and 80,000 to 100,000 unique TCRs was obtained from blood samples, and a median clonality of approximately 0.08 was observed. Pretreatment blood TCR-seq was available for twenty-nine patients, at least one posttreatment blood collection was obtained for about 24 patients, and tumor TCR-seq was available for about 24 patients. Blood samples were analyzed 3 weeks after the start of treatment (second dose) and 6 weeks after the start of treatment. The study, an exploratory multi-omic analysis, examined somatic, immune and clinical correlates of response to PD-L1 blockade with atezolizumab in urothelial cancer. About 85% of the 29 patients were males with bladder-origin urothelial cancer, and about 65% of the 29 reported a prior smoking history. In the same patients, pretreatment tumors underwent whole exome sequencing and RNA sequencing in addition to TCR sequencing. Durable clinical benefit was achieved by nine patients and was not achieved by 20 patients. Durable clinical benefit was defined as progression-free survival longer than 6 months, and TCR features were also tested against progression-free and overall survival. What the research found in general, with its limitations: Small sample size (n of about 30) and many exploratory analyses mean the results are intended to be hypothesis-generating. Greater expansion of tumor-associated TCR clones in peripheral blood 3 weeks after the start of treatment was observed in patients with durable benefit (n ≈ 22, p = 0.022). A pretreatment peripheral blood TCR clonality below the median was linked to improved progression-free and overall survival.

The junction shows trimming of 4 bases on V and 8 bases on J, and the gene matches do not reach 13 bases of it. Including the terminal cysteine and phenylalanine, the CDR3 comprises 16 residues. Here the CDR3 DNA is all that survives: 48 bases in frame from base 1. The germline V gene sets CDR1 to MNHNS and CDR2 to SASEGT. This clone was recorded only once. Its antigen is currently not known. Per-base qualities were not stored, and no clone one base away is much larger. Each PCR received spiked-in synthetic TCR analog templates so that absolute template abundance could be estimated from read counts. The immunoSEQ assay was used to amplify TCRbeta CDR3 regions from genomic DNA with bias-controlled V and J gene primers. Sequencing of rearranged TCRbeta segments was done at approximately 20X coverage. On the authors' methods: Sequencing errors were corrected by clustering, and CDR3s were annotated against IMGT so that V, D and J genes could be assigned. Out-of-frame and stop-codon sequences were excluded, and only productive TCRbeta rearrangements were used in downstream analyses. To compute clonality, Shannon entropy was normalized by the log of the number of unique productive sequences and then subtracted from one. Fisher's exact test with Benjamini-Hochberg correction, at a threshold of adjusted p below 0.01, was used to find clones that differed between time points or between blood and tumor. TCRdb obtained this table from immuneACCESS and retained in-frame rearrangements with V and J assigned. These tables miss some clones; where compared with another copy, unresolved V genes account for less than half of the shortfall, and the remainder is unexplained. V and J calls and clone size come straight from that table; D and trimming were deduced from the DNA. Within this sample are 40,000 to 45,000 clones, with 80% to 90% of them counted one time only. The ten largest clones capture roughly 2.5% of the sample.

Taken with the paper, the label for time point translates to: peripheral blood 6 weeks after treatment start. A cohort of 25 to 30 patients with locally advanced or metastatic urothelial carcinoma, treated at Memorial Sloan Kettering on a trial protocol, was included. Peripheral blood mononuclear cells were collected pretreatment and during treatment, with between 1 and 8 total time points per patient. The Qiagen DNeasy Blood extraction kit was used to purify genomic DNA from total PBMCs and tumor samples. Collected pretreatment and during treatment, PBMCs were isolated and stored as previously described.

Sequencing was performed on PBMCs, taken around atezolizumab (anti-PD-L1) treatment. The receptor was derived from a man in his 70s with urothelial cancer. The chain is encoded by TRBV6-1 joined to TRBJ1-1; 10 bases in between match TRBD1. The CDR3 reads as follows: CASSAESTPGQGEAFF. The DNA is TGTGCCAGCAGTGCGGAATCCACACCGGGACAGGGGGAAGCTTTCTTT.